This T cell receptor beta chain was obtained from a study of shared clonotypes between healthy human individuals. The data were produced by immunoSEQ multiplex PCR, yet TCRdb's version contains in-frame clones alone and is incomplete. The sample lists under 1,100,000 clones, approximately 80% occurring once. The ends were cut back, 0 bases at V and 7 bases at J, with 12 bases in the middle. Germline values: CDR1 MGHRA, CDR2 YSYEKL. This CDR3 spans 14 amino acids. The material sequenced was memory CD4+ T cells from PBMCs. Subset described: CD45RA-negative fraction. The origin of this receptor is a man between 18 and 35 years old in good health. Some clones in this sample may be carry-over from other donors' samples. The chain recombines TRBV4-1 with TRBJ2-5; weak D call: TRBD1 (5 bases). The CDR3: CASSQDWQGWTQYF. The CDR3 bases are TGCGCCAGCAGCCAAGATTGGCAGGGATGGACCCAGTACTTC.